The rows below give T cell receptor beta chains drawn from one sample of a study of cytomegalovirus exposure and HLA in healthy donors. The assay was immunoSEQ multiplex PCR, and TCRdb's table has in-frame clones only and misses some. The table has about 120,000 clones, over 60% seen once. The sequenced sample consisted of PBMCs. These receptors were taken from a woman in her thirties or forties in good health and CMV-seropositive. Both conserved end residues are part of each CDR3. The order of the fields is clone size, J gene, CDR3 length, D gene, V gene, CDR3 DNA, CDR3 protein. D genes are given only for firm matches. Rows give clone size only sometimes, using once, few, many, or a class for an expanded clone.

.	TRBJ2-1	15	.	TRBV21-1	TGTGCCAGCACCAAACCTGACAGGGGGTATGATGAGCAGTTCTTC	CASTKPDRGYDEQFF
.	TRBJ2-1	14	.	TRBV9	TGTGCCAGCAGCGGCGGGACAGCCTACAATGAGCAGTTCTTC	CASSGGTAYNEQFF
.	TRBJ2-7	14	.	TRBV18	TGTGCCAGCTCACCGGACAGGACTAACTACGAGCAGTACTTC	CASSPDRTNYEQYF
.	TRBJ1-4	16	TRBD1	TRBV6-1	TGTGCCAGCAGTGCCGTAAACAGGGGTGCTAATGAAAAACTGTTTTTT	CASSAVNRGANEKLFF
.	TRBJ2-1	16	TRBD2	TRBV2	TGTGCCAGCAGCCCTAGACGGGCGGGGGGTTACAATGAGCAGTTCTTC	CASSPRRAGGYNEQFF
.	TRBJ2-1	16	TRBD2	TRBV9	TGTGCCAGCAGCACAGGAGCGGGAGGGACCTACAATGAGCAGTTCTTC	CASSTGAGGTYNEQFF
.	TRBJ2-6	15	.	TRBV18	TGTGCCAGCTCACCACCGGAGCCTGGGGCCAACGTCCTGACTTTC	CASSPPEPGANVLTF
.	TRBJ2-5	13	.	TRBV7-2	TGTGCCAGCAGCTTTTCACTCCAAGAGACCCAGTACTTC	CASSFSLQETQYF
.	TRBJ2-7	14	TRBD1	TRBV6-6	TGTGCCAGCAGTTCCCGGGACAGGGGATACGAGCAGTACTTC	CASSSRDRGYEQYF
.	TRBJ2-1	18	TRBD2	TRBV19	TGTGCCAGTAGTATCCCGGGTAGCGGGGGGGTCTCCTACAATGAGCAGTTCTTC	CASSIPGSGGVSYNEQFF
.	TRBJ2-7	14	.	TRBV6-6	TGTGCCAGCAGTTTTGGGGGGGCGGTTTACGAGCAGTACTTC	CASSFGGAVYEQYF
.	TRBJ2-4	14	.	TRBV27	TGTGCCAGCAGGACCGGCGGGGCCAAAAACATTCAGTACTTC	CASRTGGAKNIQYF
.	TRBJ1-1	14	TRBD1	TRBV7-3	TGTGCCAGCAGCGAACAGGGGAGTAACACTGAAGCTTTCTTT	CASSEQGSNTEAFF
.	TRBJ2-3	17	TRBD2	TRBV7-2	TGTGCCAGCAGCTTACAGCGGGGGGGCAACAGCACAGATACGCAGTATTTT	CASSLQRGGNSTDTQYF
.	TRBJ1-5	12	.	TRBV7-9	TGTGCTAGCAGTTGGGGGGAACAGCCCCAGCATTTT	CASSWGEQPQHF
.	TRBJ2-1	14	.	TRBV5-1	TGCGCCAGCAGCTCCCTTACTAGTAAGGATGAGCAGTTCTTC	CASSSLTSKDEQFF
.	TRBJ2-1	14	.	TRBV7-9	TGTGCCAGCAGCTTACTGGGAGGGGGCAATGAGCAGTTCTTC	CASSLLGGGNEQFF
.	TRBJ2-7	12	.	TRBV5-1	TGCGCCAGCAGCTTGGCTAGGGGGAAACAGTACTTC	CASSLARGKQYF
.	TRBJ1-1	16	TRBD1	TRBV25-1	TGTGCCAGCAGTGAACTCGGACAGGGGGCACAGACTGAAGCTTTCTTT	CASSELGQGAQTEAFF
.	TRBJ2-2	16	.	TRBV7-2	TGTGCCAGCAGCTTAGTTCAGGGGCGAGGCACCGGGGAGCTGTTTTTT	CASSLVQGRGTGELFF
.	TRBJ2-3	14	.	TRBV5-1	TGCGCCAGCAGCTCGACTAGTGGGACAGATACGCAGTATTTT	CASSSTSGTDTQYF
.	TRBJ1-5	15	.	TRBV18	TGTGCCAGCTCACCGGAACAGGGCTTAAATCAGCCCCAGCATTTT	CASSPEQGLNQPQHF
few	TRBJ1-1	13	.	TRBV5-1	TGCGCCAGCCAGCTTGGAAAGGAGGCTGAAGCTTTCTTT	CASQLGKEAEAFF
.	TRBJ2-1	12	.	TRBV6-5	TGTGCCAGCAGTTACCCGGAAGGGAGGCAGTTCTTC	CASSYPEGRQFF
few	TRBJ2-3	13	.	TRBV5-6	TGTGCCAGCAGCGAAAGCAGGGTTGGTACGCAGTATTTT	CASSESRVGTQYF
.	TRBJ1-6	16	.	TRBV7-6	TGTGCCAGCAGCTTATCCTCAGACATCGTAGTTTCACCCCTCCACTTT	CASSLSSDIVVSPLHF
.	TRBJ2-6	14	.	TRBV7-9	TGTGCCAGCAGCGCTACAGGTGGGGCCAACGTCCTGACTTTC	CASSATGGANVLTF
.	TRBJ1-3	17	TRBD1	TRBV19	TGTGCCAGTATGGGGGGGACAGGGGCCACCTCTGGAAACACCATATATTTT	CASMGGTGATSGNTIYF
.	TRBJ2-5	15	TRBD1	TRBV19	TGTGCCAGTAGTATAGATACAGGGGGACAAGAGACCCAGTACTTC	CASSIDTGGQETQYF
.	TRBJ1-3	16	TRBD1	TRBV27	TGTGCCGGGGGGGCGAACCGGGACAGGGGGGGAAACACCATATATTTT	CAGGANRDRGGNTIYF
once	TRBJ1-2	12	.	TRBV28	TGTGCCACCCTTACAGCTAACTATGGCTACACCTTC	CATLTANYGYTF
few	TRBJ2-6	15	.	TRBV19	TGTGCCAGCTCCAGGAGGACCTCTGGGGCCAACGTCCTGACTTTC	CASSRRTSGANVLTF
.	TRBJ2-5	13	TRBD1	TRBV2	TGTGCCAGCAGGACAGGGGGCGAAGAGACCCAGTACTTC	CASRTGGEETQYF
.	TRBJ1-1	15	TRBD1	TRBV6-5	TGTGCCAGCAGTCCACGCCGACAGGGAAGGACTGAAGCTTTCTTT	CASSPRRQGRTEAFF
few	TRBJ1-2	15	TRBD1	TRBV2	TGTGCCGACCGGGACAGGGGGAATACTAACTATGGCTACACCTTC	CADRDRGNTNYGYTF
.	TRBJ2-7	14	TRBD1	TRBV4-1	TGCGCCAGCAGCCAATACAGGGGTAGTAGAGTGGAGTACTTC	CASSQYRGSRVEYF
.	TRBJ2-5	16	TRBD2	TRBV7-2	TGTGCCAGCAGCACCCAGCGGAGGGGAGGGGCAGAGACCCAGTACTTC	CASSTQRRGGAETQYF
.	TRBJ2-5	13	TRBD1	TRBV5-1	TGCGCCAGCAGCGAGGACAGGGGACAGACCCAGTACTTC	CASSEDRGQTQYF
once	TRBJ1-2	12	.	TRBV7-2	TGTGCCAGCAGCTTAAGCGTCCGGGGCTACACCTTC	CASSLSVRGYTF
few	TRBJ2-5	14	.	TRBV5-3	TGTGCCAGAAGCTTGGGCAGGGAACAAGAGACCCAGTACTTC	CARSLGREQETQYF
.	TRBJ2-5	16	TRBD1	TRBV4-2	TGTGCCAGCAGCCAAGAACCAACAGGGGGCCAAGAGACCCAGTACTTC	CASSQEPTGGQETQYF
.	TRBJ2-2	16	.	TRBV6-1	TGTGCCAGCAGTGATGAGAATACAGGGATTGCGGGGGAGCTGTTTTTT	CASSDENTGIAGELFF
.	TRBJ2-7	16	TRBD2	TRBV7-2	TGTGCCAGCAGCTTAGAAGGGACTAGCGGATCCTACGAGCAGTACTTC	CASSLEGTSGSYEQYF
.	TRBJ2-7	12	TRBD2	TRBV19	TGTGCCACTGGGGAGGGTACCTACGAGCAGTACTTC	CATGEGTYEQYF
once	TRBJ1-5	13	.	TRBV9	TGTGCCAGCAGCGTAGCGGGGGATCAGCCCCAGCATTTT	CASSVAGDQPQHF
.	TRBJ2-5	13	TRBD2	TRBV25-1	TGTGCCAGCAGGAGGACTAGTCAAGAGACCCAGTACTTC	CASRRTSQETQYF
.	TRBJ2-4	15	.	TRBV18	TGTGCCAGCTCACTGTCAGAAATAGCCAAAAACATTCAGTACTTC	CASSLSEIAKNIQYF
.	TRBJ2-7	15	.	TRBV19	TGTGCCAGTAGAGCCAACAGGCAGGGGACCTACGAGCAGTACTTC	CASRANRQGTYEQYF
few	TRBJ1-2	15	.	TRBV27	TGTGCCAGCAGTTTAGGGGGGATCGCCTTTTATGGCTACACCTTC	CASSLGGIAFYGYTF
few	TRBJ2-7	14	TRBD1	TRBV4-1	TGCGCCAGCAGCCAAGTCGGCAGGGGGTACGAGCAGTACTTC	CASSQVGRGYEQYF
once	TRBJ2-1	15	.	TRBV9	TGTGCCAGCAGTAAAGGGGGGGGTTCCCACAATGAGCAGTTCTTC	CASSKGGGSHNEQFF
.	TRBJ2-7	15	TRBD1	TRBV7-2	TGTGCCAGCAGCTTAGCAGGGACAGGGGGCTCCGAGCAGTACTTC	CASSLAGTGGSEQYF
.	TRBJ2-7	14	TRBD1	TRBV7-9	TGTGCCAGCAGCCATCCCGGGACAGGGGTCGAGCAGTACTTC	CASSHPGTGVEQYF
.	TRBJ2-1	17	TRBD2	TRBV4-2	TGTGCCAGCAGCCAAGTCGCTTTTAGCGGGAGGGAGGATGAGCAGTTCTTC	CASSQVAFSGREDEQFF
.	TRBJ2-2	16	TRBD1	TRBV5-1	TGCGCCAGCAGCCCCTTGACAGGGGGCTCCACCGGGGAGCTGTTTTTT	CASSPLTGGSTGELFF
few	TRBJ2-1	17	TRBD2	TRBV19	TGTGCCAGTAGTACGGCTAGCGGTATTAGCTCCTACAATGAGCAGTTCTTC	CASSTASGISSYNEQFF
few	TRBJ2-7	15	TRBD2	TRBV5-1	TGCGCCAGCAGCTCCGCAGTAAAAGCGGGAATCGAGCAGTACTTC	CASSSAVKAGIEQYF